The 15 T cell receptor beta chains below come from one sample, sequenced in a study of control samples from healthy donors and cancer patients. The data were produced by immunoSEQ multiplex PCR, yet TCRdb's version contains in-frame clones alone and is incomplete. The sample holds over 80,000 clones; over 80% are singletons and the top ten take 19%. Sequencing was performed on blood. The receptors shown here come from a man in his thirties or forties in good health.

This clone is a singleton in its sample. The chain joins TRBV29-1 to TRBJ2-7; the match to TRBD2 covers 13 bases. Losses at the gene ends were 5 bases for V and 7 bases for J; bases not matched to a gene: 8. CDR1 SQVTM and CDR2 ANQGSEA come from the germline V gene. There are 14 residues in the CDR3. The CDR3 DNA follows: TGCAGCGTTACGGGGACTAGCGGGGAGTTAGAGCAGTACTTC. This sequence encodes CSVTGTSGELEQYF.

The rearrangement uses TRBV13 and TRBJ2-7, with D tentatively TRBD2 (5 bases). The CDR3 has 17 residues. From germline, CDR1 is PRHDT and CDR2 FYEKMQ (reference sequence). Trimming pared 2 bases from V and 7 bases from J, leaving 24 bases between. CDR3 residues: CASSLKIPGPRREEQYF. The DNA of the CDR3 is TGTGCCAGCAGCTTAAAGATTCCCGGCCCCAGACGGGAAGAGCAGTACTTC.

Notes on this clone: A read error may be the cause here, since a much bigger clone is one base away. V gene TRBV11-2 combines with J gene TRBJ2-2; D remains unclear. The CDR3 contains 11 residues. The germline CDR1 and CDR2 sequences are SGHAT and FQNNGV. The V gene lost 5 bases and the J gene lost 4 bases, with 2 bases spanning the gap. The CDR3 region has the DNA TGTGCCAGCAGCCCCACCGGGGAGCTGTTTTTT. It translates to CASSPTGELFF.

For the CDR3, the DNA is TGTGCCAGCTCATCTTGGGGACAGTCCTACGAGCAGTACTTC. The encoded protein is CASSSWGQSYEQYF. The chain joins TRBV6-5 to TRBJ2-7, with 7 bases fitting TRBD1. The length of the CDR3 is 14 residues. The trim removed 8 bases at V and 1 base at J, leaving 8 bases unmatched. Germline CDR1 is MNHEY and CDR2 is SVGAGI.

In its sample, this clone was seen a few times. The rearrangement links TRBV7-8 to TRBJ2-5; TRBD1 is a possible D gene (5 bases). The germline V gene encodes CDR1 SGHVS and CDR2 FQNEAQ. The V end lost 5 bases, the J end lost 4 bases, and 17 bases lay between the germline ends. This CDR3 is 15 amino acids long. CDR3 sequence (DNA): TGTGCCAGCAGCCCCCAGGGTATCGAAGCAGAGACCCAGTACTTC. Encoded protein: CASSPQGIEAETQYF.

V and J are TRBV7-9 and TRBJ1-3, with unresolved D. The CDR3 consists of 14 residues. Trimming cost V 0 bases and J 1 base, with 4 bases left between them. The germline gives CDR1 SEHNR, CDR2 FQNEAQ (reference sequence). The CDR3 loop is CASSLAVSGNTIYF. In DNA, the CDR3 is TGTGCCAGCAGCTTAGCGGTGTCTGGAAACACCATATATTTT.

The chain joins TRBV27 to TRBJ1-4, with D hard to call. The V gene's germline CDR1 is MNHEY and CDR2 SMNVEV (reference sequence). The CDR3 spans 13 residues. Trimming removed 4 bases at V and 8 bases at J, with 11 bases between. The CDR3 reads CASSSLAGEKLFF. The CDR3 DNA is TGTGCCAGCAGTTCTCTGGCCGGGGAAAAACTGTTTTTT.

The chain uses TRBV6-1 and TRBJ1-1, with TRBD1 identical over 8 bases. The CDR3 is made up of 16 amino acids. Trimming cost V 3 bases and J 1 base; bases outside gene matches: 7. Germline V gives CDR1 MNHNS, CDR2 SASEGT. The CDR3 sequence: CASSELAGQGNTEAFF. CDR3 bases: TGTGCCAGCAGTGAGCTTGCCGGACAGGGGAACACTGAAGCTTTCTTT.

The chain recombines TRBV15 with TRBJ2-3, with D unresolved. The CDR3 is 15 amino acids. Germline loops: CDR1 LNHNV, CDR2 YYDKDF (reference sequence). Deletions cut 0 bases from V and 2 bases from J, with 9 bases between. The DNA of the CDR3 is TGTGCCACCAGCAGAGAGATAGTCCCCACAGATACGCAGTATTTT. Translated: CATSREIVPTDTQYF.

This clone has a single count. The rearrangement uses TRBV27 and TRBJ1-1, with a weak D call TRBD1 (6 bases). Germline V CDR1 and CDR2: MNHEY, SMNVEV (reference sequence). The CDR3 has 13 amino acids. V was shortened by 1 base and J by 11 bases, with 14 bases between the two germline ends. The CDR3 DNA reads TGTGCCAGCAGTTTATACGCAGGGGTAGAGGCTTTCTTT. It encodes CASSLYAGVEAFF.

This clone was counted a single time. The chain employs TRBV19 and TRBJ1-1; D remains unclear. The CDR3 loop spans 15 amino acids. The germline CDR1 and CDR2 sequences are LNHDA and SQIVND (reference sequence). V lost 3 bases, J lost 11 bases, and 22 bases lay in between. CDR3 sequence reads: CASSMILYRTEKAFF. As DNA, the CDR3 is TGTGCCAGTAGTATGATCTTGTACCGGACTGAGAAGGCTTTCTTT.

The rearrangement joins TRBV6-1 to TRBJ2-1; a weak D match, TRBD2 (6 bases). This CDR3 region has 16 residues. The V end lost 4 bases, the J end lost 4 bases, and 17 bases lay between the germline ends. In germline, CDR1 is MNHNS, CDR2 SASEGT. The CDR3 DNA reads TGTGCCAGCAGTGCCTGGACTCGCGGGGCGTACAATGAGCAGTTCTTC. Translation gives CASSAWTRGAYNEQFF.

This chain links TRBV4-2 with TRBJ2-6, with unresolved D. This CDR3 spans 15 amino acids. Trimming took off 2 bases at V and 4 bases at J, with 9 bases between the two ends. Germline CDR1 is LGHNA and CDR2 is YNFKEQ. For the CDR3, the DNA is TGTGCCAGCAGCCAACCCCTTGCGGGGGCCAACGTCCTGACTTTC. Translated, it gives CASSQPLAGANVLTF.

V gene TRBV2 combines with J gene TRBJ1-5, with D perhaps TRBD1 (6 bases). In germline, CDR1 is SNHLY, CDR2 FYNNEI. The CDR3 extends over 15 amino acids. V shed 6 bases and J shed 0 bases, with 12 bases lying between them. CDR3 sequence (DNA): TGTGCCAGCAGCGGACAGCTTCATAGCAATCAGCCCCAGCATTTT. This encodes CASSGQLHSNQPQHF.

The V and J genes are TRBV14 and TRBJ2-6, with 7 nucleotides matching TRBD2. The CDR3 is made up of 16 amino acids. With V trimmed by 0 bases and J by 2 bases, 1 base remained unmatched. CDR1 is SGHDN, CDR2 FVKESK, per germline. The CDR3 is CASSQEGLTGANVLTF. CDR3 in DNA: TGTGCCAGCAGCCAAGAGGGACTAACTGGGGCCAACGTCCTGACTTTC.